This entry is about one TCR beta chain. Antigen specificity is unknown. These data belong to a study of cytomegalovirus exposure and HLA in healthy donors. The study, taken as a whole, reports: The classifier, whose performance was assessed in both the original and validation cohorts, reportedly diagnosed cytomegalovirus status with high specificity and sensitivity. The only immune exposure information that was available was CMV serostatus. In a later analysis, across HLA loci, associated TCR counts were highest for DRB1, lowest for HLA-C.

Vbeta (60) and Jbeta (13) primers were used in the PCR. The method was immunoSEQ multiplex PCR; TCRdb's version includes in-frame clones alone and lacks a portion of them. This table holds about 100,000 clones, around 9.1% found once. The sequenced sample consisted of PBMCs. The receptor was derived from a man in his forties or fifties in good health and CMV-seropositive.

The CDR3 spells CASSMIRGRPGSNQPQHF. CDR3 bases: TGTGCCAGTAGTATGATAAGGGGGCGGCCTGGGAGCAATCAGCCCCAGCATTTT. This chain uses TRBV19 with TRBJ1-5, with 7 bases matching TRBD1. CDR1 and CDR2 from the germline V gene are LNHDA and SQIVND (reference sequence). The length of the CDR3 is 18 residues. The J segment lost 1 base and the V segment lost 3 bases, leaving 12 bases of the junction unmatched.